The 9 T cell receptor beta chains below come from one sample, sequenced in a study of shared clonotypes between healthy human individuals. Method: immunoSEQ multiplex PCR; TCRdb's copy keeps in-frame clones and lacks some. Here the sample spans approximately 1.1 million clones, 75% to 85% being singletons. Material: memory CD4+ T cells from PBMCs. Documented subset: CD45RA-negative fraction. The receptors were sampled from a man between 18 and 35 years old in good health. Some clones in this sample may be carry-over from other donors' samples.

This clone has just one count. V and J are TRBV2 and TRBJ2-1; D unclear. Germline-derived CDR1 and CDR2 are SNHLY and FYNNEI. CDR3 length: 15 amino acids. Trimming took 3 bases from V and 0 from J, leaving 9 bases between them. The CDR3 DNA follows: TGTGCCAGCAGTGATGGCCTTTCCTCCTACAATGAGCAGTTCTTC. It yields the protein CASSDGLSSYNEQFF.

The genes are TRBV6-6 and TRBJ1-4; TRBD1 is a possible D gene (5 bases). V lost 5 bases and J lost 8, with 21 bases in between. This CDR3 has 16 amino acids. Per the germline V gene, CDR1 is MNHNY and CDR2 is SVGAGI (reference sequence). CDR3 region: CASSDLKQGFFEKLFF. CDR3 DNA sequence: TGTGCCAGCAGTGACTTGAAGCAGGGATTCTTCGAAAAACTGTTTTTT.

The genes are TRBV5-1 and TRBJ2-1; 12 bases fit TRBD2. V was clipped by 2 bases and J by 7 bases; unmatched bases: 13. The length of the CDR3 is 18 residues. Germline values: CDR1 SGHRS, CDR2 YFSETQ. The CDR3 coding sequence is TGCGCCAGCAGCTTACGTAGTACCGGGACTAGCGGGTTAAATGAGCAGTTCTTC. Translated, it gives CASSLRSTGTSGLNEQFF.

The rearrangement uses TRBV6-6 and TRBJ2-5, with 10 bases fitting TRBD2. The V and J ends lost 6 bases and 5 bases, in that order; junction bases with no gene match: 12. Germline CDR1 reads MNHNY; CDR2 reads SVGAGI (reference sequence). This CDR3 spans 16 amino acids. CDR3 coding DNA: TGTGCCAGCAGCCTAGCGGGAGTTGGAGGATCGGAGACCCAGTACTTC. This codes for CASSLAGVGGSETQYF.

The chain has TRBV9 and TRBJ2-1; D not certain. This CDR3 region has 14 residues. The ends were cut back, 4 bases at V and 6 bases at J, with 14 bases in the middle. Germline V gene sequence: CDR1 SGDLS, CDR2 YYNGEE. The CDR3 protein is CASSTVLGGNEQFF. The CDR3 region has the DNA TGTGCCAGCAGCACAGTCCTTGGTGGCAATGAGCAGTTCTTC.

The chain employs TRBV14 and TRBJ2-3; D is ambiguous. The CDR3 has 15 amino acids. V was clipped by 4 bases and J by 0 bases, with 11 bases between them. Germline V gene lookup returns CDR1 SGHDN and CDR2 FVKESK. In nucleotides, the CDR3 is TGTGCCAGCAGCCTATTGGGCCGAAGCACAGATACGCAGTATTTT. The encoded protein is CASSLLGRSTDTQYF.

This clone showed up just once. This chain uses TRBV9 with TRBJ2-1; D gene unclear. Trimming took 2 bases from V and 5 from J, leaving 5 bases between them. Germline assignment: CDR1 SGDLS and CDR2 YYNGEE. This CDR3 comprises 12 residues. DNA for the CDR3: TGTGCCAGCAGCGTTACAGACAATGAGCAGTTCTTC. It translates to CASSVTDNEQFF.

This clone was counted between two and nine times. The V gene is TRBV10-3, the J gene TRBJ2-1; TRBD1 matches at 7 bases. Germline V CDR1 and CDR2: ENHRY, SYGVKD. The CDR3 loop spans 14 amino acids. With 6 bases clipped from V and 2 bases from J, the junction kept 4 bases outside the gene matches. The CDR3 is CAIRDRETYNEQFF. The CDR3 DNA sequence: TGTGCCATCAGAGACAGGGAGACCTACAATGAGCAGTTCTTC.

As for this clone: Other DNA sequences of this sample code for an identical CDR3. The CDR3: CASSSQGSTGELFF. DNA for the CDR3: TGCGCCAGCAGCTCACAGGGGTCGACCGGGGAGCTGTTTTTT. This chain links TRBV5-1 with TRBJ2-2; 7 nucleotides agree with TRBD1. The trim removed 3 bases at V and 5 bases at J, leaving 4 bases unmatched. CDR1 is SGHRS, CDR2 YFSETQ, per germline. The CDR3 consists of 14 residues.